The entry below gives a single T cell receptor beta chain sequence along with its context. As yet, its antigen is unknown. These data come from a study of T cell responses to AZD1222 COVID-19 vaccine. Second-dose intervals of approximately 4 or approximately 12 weeks were pooled. The protocol was immunoSEQ multiplex PCR, while the TCRdb copy is restricted to in-frame clones and leaves out a portion. The table shows about 24,000 clones, with around 83% occurring only once. V was pared by 1 base and J by 3 bases, with 13 bases between. Germline V gene sequence: CDR1 LGHDT, CDR2 YNNKEL (reference sequence). This CDR3 region has 15 residues. General study results and limits: Seropositivity was recorded at baseline in only a handful of AZD1222 recipients. Unmutated variant regions reportedly attract nearly half of all spike-specific TCRs. Two AZD1222 doses significantly raised spike-specific TCR breadth and depth over controls.

The V and J genes are TRBV3-1 (or the pseudogene TRBV3-2) and TRBJ2-7, with D perhaps matching TRBD2 (6 bases). The TCR originated in an adult who received the AZD1222 COVID-19 vaccine. Sequences were derived from peripheral blood, sampled 28 days after the second AZD1222 dose. The CDR3 loop is CASSQGTGVFYEQYF. The CDR3 nucleotides read TGTGCCAGCAGCCAAGGAACGGGGGTTTTCTACGAGCAGTACTTC.